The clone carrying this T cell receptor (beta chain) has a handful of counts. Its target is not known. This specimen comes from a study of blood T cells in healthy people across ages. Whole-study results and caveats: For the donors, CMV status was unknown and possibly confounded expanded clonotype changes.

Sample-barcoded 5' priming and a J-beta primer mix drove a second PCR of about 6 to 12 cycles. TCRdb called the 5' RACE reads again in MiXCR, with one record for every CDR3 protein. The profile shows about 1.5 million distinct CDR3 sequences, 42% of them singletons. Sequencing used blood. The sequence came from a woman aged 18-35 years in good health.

CDR3 sequence (DNA): TGTGCCAGCGGGGGGGAAGTGTCGGGCTACGAGCAGTACTTC. It translates to CASGGEVSGYEQYF. V usage is TRBV27 and J usage is TRBJ2-5, with 7 bases fitting TRBD2. TRBJ2-7 matches the DNA end more closely, so the J call is doubtful. This CDR3 is built from 14 residues. Germline V gene data show CDR1 as MNHEY and CDR2 as SMNVEV (reference sequence).